This TCR beta chain derives from a study of glioma-infiltrating T cells after dendritic cell vaccination. Of note for this clone: Antigen specificity is unknown.

Study results and caveats: TCR clonality showed no direct relationship with survival.

Primers: 60 V beta forward and 13 J beta reverse. Clones were read by immunoSEQ multiplex PCR, and TCRdb kept only the in-frame ones, dropping some. The top ten clones hold around 9.3% of a sample with 80,000 to 95,000 clones, about 85% of them seen once. Time point defined: after dendritic cell vaccination, including at tumor progression/relapse. Per the germline V gene, CDR1 is MDHEN and CDR2 is SYDVKM. This CDR3 contains 15 residues. The ends lost 2 bases at V and 12 bases at J; junction bases unmatched: 9. The genes are TRBV28 and TRBJ2-1, with 11 bases identical to TRBD2. Specimen: blood, collected after dendritic cell vaccination. The source is a human donor with glioblastoma. CDR3 in DNA: TGTGCCAGCAGTTTACCTCAGACTAGCGGGGCGGGGCAGTTCTTC. Translation gives CASSLPQTSGAGQFF.